Below are 18 T cell receptor beta chains sequenced from a single sample in a study of human T cells and chemical hapten exposure. The time point here: pre-sensitization, week 0. Treatment given: therapeutic diphenylcyclopropenone sensitization with weekly scalp DPC. TCRdb analysed the RACE reads with MiXCR anew, one entry per CDR3 protein. This table has a few hundred thousand distinct CDR3 sequences, around 5.5% appearing once. Sequenced here: whole blood, sampled in connection with sensitization to the hapten diphenylcyclopropenone (DPC). These TCRs come from a woman aged 18-30 years with alopecia areata. Some clones in this sample may be carry-over from other donors' samples.

This clonotype was detected many times. J is TRBJ1-2 and V is TRBV29-1, with unresolved D. The CDR3 length is 14 residues. Deletions cut 4 bases from V and 7 bases from J, with 19 bases between. Per the germline V gene, CDR1 is SQVTM and CDR2 is ANQGSEA. Written as DNA, the CDR3 is TGCAGCGTTGGGGTGGGGTCCCTCGATAGTGGCTACACCTTC. It is translated as CSVGVGSLDSGYTF.

J is TRBJ2-3 and V is TRBV6-1, with 10 bases that match TRBD1. V dropped 6 bases and J dropped 2; count of bases not matched to a gene: 11. Germline CDR1 reads MNHNS; CDR2 reads SASEGT. This CDR3 spans 17 amino acids. CDR3 nucleotides: TGTGCCAGCAGAACACCGCCGGGACAGGGGTTCACAGATACGCAGTATTTT. Translating it yields CASRTPPGQGFTDTQYF.

This clonotype was counted many times. The chain is built from TRBV20-1 and TRBJ2-3; 9 bases are a match to TRBD2. Trimming at V came to 6 bases and at J to 9 bases, leaving 13 bases not matched to a gene. This CDR3 has 14 amino acids. Looked up from germline, CDR1 is DFQATT and CDR2 is SNEGSKA (reference sequence). The CDR3, as DNA: TGCAGTGCCCTATTAGCGGGGGTTGGTCGAACGCAGTATTTT. Its translation is CSALLAGVGRTQYF.

The V gene is TRBV29-1, the J gene TRBJ1-2, with D perhaps matching TRBD1 (5 bases). CDR1 is SQVTM and CDR2 is ANQGSEA in the germline V gene. The CDR3 sequence is 13 residues long. The V end lost 3 bases, the J end lost 8 bases, and 16 bases lay between the germline ends. CDR3 in amino acids: CSVERVTAGGYTF. The CDR3 DNA reads TGCAGCGTTGAGAGGGTGACAGCTGGAGGCTACACCTTC.

This clonotype was found many times. V usage is TRBV6-2 or TRBV6-3 and J usage is TRBJ1-1, with D perhaps TRBD1 (5 bases). The germline CDR1 and CDR2 sequences are MNHEY and SVGEGT. V was shortened by 6 bases and J by 8 bases, with 22 bases between the two germline ends. This CDR3 region has 15 residues. The CDR3 DNA reads TGTGCCAGCAGGAGCAGGGTGGTTTGGAGGACCGAAGCTTTCTTT. This codes for CASRSRVVWRTEAFF.

At least ten counts were recorded for this clonotype. This chain joins TRBV5-1 and TRBJ2-7; TRBD2 matches 7 bases. V was pared by 5 bases and J by 2 bases, with 10 bases of the junction left unmatched. This CDR3 comprises 15 residues. CDR1 is SGHRS, CDR2 YFSETQ, per germline. The CDR3 here is CASSRSGVSTYEQYF. The CDR3 DNA sequence: TGCGCCAGCAGTAGGAGCGGGGTATCAACCTACGAGCAGTACTTC.

This clonotype was recorded at least ten times. The chain combines TRBV6-6 with TRBJ1-1, with 8 bases lining up with TRBD1. There are 14 residues in the CDR3. CDR1 is MNHNY and CDR2 is SVGAGI in the germline V gene (reference sequence). The J segment lost 3 bases and the V segment lost 7 bases, leaving 7 bases of the junction unmatched. The chain's CDR3 is CASTVDRGDTEAFF. DNA for the CDR3: TGTGCCAGCACCGTAGACAGGGGCGACACTGAAGCTTTCTTT.

This chain connects TRBV7-2 to TRBJ1-5; TRBD1 agrees at 11 bases. Germline assignment: CDR1 SGHTA and CDR2 FQGNSA. J lost 3 bases, V lost 2 bases, and 9 bases had no gene match. The CDR3 runs 18 residues. The CDR3 protein is CASSLYHGDRGTNQPQHF. The CDR3 region has the DNA TGTGCCAGCAGCTTATATCATGGGGACAGGGGGACCAATCAGCCCCAGCATTTT.

V and J are TRBV27 and TRBJ1-2; D uncertain. This CDR3 contains 13 residues. The V gene lost 2 bases and the J gene lost 9 bases, with 13 bases spanning the gap. Per germline, CDR1 MNHEY and CDR2 SMNVEV (reference sequence). This CDR3 is CASSLGGEGSYTF. CDR3 in DNA: TGTGCCAGCAGTTTAGGCGGGGAAGGAAGCTACACCTTC.

This clonotype occurred a few times. The CDR3 bases are TGTGCCAGCAGTAAGCCGGGACTAGCGATTATTCCCGGGGAGCTGTTTTTT. Its protein product is CASSKPGLAIIPGELFF. V is TRBV6-2 or TRBV6-3 and J is TRBJ2-2; 10 positions match TRBD2. V lost 5 bases to trimming and J lost 6 bases; unmatched junction nucleotides: 12. This CDR3 comprises 17 residues. Germline CDR1 reads MNHEY; CDR2 reads SVGEGT.

This clonotype came up many times. Germline is not matched at one junction end, which may reflect a read error. V and J are TRBV7-7 and TRBJ2-1, with unresolved D. The CDR3 runs 13 residues. Germline CDR1 and CDR2: SSHAT and FNYEAQ (reference sequence). The CDR3 nucleotides are TGTGCTAGCAGCTTCAGCTACTACAATGAGCAGTTCTTC. Translated, it gives CASSFSYYNEQFF.

The rearrangement joins TRBV4-1 to TRBJ2-1, with no clear D. V lost 3 bases and J 10 bases, leaving 13 bases between the germline ends. CDR1 and CDR2 (germline): MGHRA, YSYEKL. The CDR3 runs 13 residues. CDR3 in amino acids: CASSHDTDAEQFF. The CDR3 region has the DNA TGCGCCAGCAGCCACGATACGGACGCCGAGCAGTTCTTC.

This clonotype was found many times. The chain is built from TRBV5-4 and TRBJ2-3; 10 nucleotides line up with TRBD2. CDR1 is SGHNT, CDR2 YYREEE, per germline (reference sequence). This CDR3 has 14 residues. The J segment lost 2 bases and the V segment lost 4 bases, leaving 1 base of the junction unmatched. DNA for the CDR3: TGTGCCAGCAGCACTAGCGGGGTCACAGATACGCAGTATTTT. It codes for CASSTSGVTDTQYF.

This clonotype came up a few times. CDR3 residues: CASSPAWGSNQPQHF. Here the CDR3 DNA reads TGCGCCAGCAGCCCCGCTTGGGGGTCCAATCAGCCCCAGCATTTT. This chain links TRBV5-1 with TRBJ1-5, with D perhaps TRBD1 (5 bases). Germline CDR1 SGHRS, CDR2 YFSETQ. CDR3 length: 15 residues. V was pared by 4 bases and J by 3 bases, with 14 bases between.

This clonotype was counted a few times. This sequence joins TRBV6-2 or TRBV6-3 and TRBJ2-1; weak D call: TRBD1 (5 bases). The CDR3 sequence is 14 residues long. V lost 6 bases, J lost 12 bases, and 21 bases lay in between. Germline-derived CDR1 and CDR2 are MNHEY and SVGEGT. CDR3 coding DNA: TGTGCCAGCAGGAAGGGGCCAGTAGCTCAGGGGCAGTTCTTC. Amino acid sequence: CASRKGPVAQGQFF.

This clonotype was counted many times. This rearrangement joins TRBV4-3 to TRBJ1-5; D is unclear. The CDR3 contains 14 residues. V lost 2 bases to trimming and J lost 6 bases, with 11 bases between them. Germline CDR1 and CDR2: LGHNA and YSLEER. The CDR3 nucleotides read TGCGCCAGCAGCCAATTCGTGGGCGGTCAGCCCCAGCATTTT. Its protein product is CASSQFVGGQPQHF.

This clonotype was detected many times. V usage is TRBV27 and J usage is TRBJ1-1; a weak D match, TRBD1 (5 bases). Per germline, CDR1 MNHEY and CDR2 SMNVEV (reference sequence). This CDR3 contains 15 residues. V lost 4 bases, J lost 2 bases, and 14 bases lay in between. This CDR3 reads CASSWAGTVNTEAFF. CDR3 nucleotides: TGTGCCAGCAGTTGGGCTGGGACCGTAAACACTGAAGCTTTCTTT.

This clonotype was counted only a few times. The chain carries TRBV4-1 and TRBJ1-2; D is ambiguous. The germline V gene has CDR1 MGHRA and CDR2 YSYEKL. Trimming cost V 0 bases and J 4 bases, with 24 bases left between them. This CDR3 region has 19 residues. DNA for the CDR3: TGCGCCAGCAGCCAAGAAGGAATTCGGGGTGAAGTGGCTATCTATGGCTACACCTTC. As protein: CASSQEGIRGEVAIYGYTF.